The source of this T cell receptor beta chain is a study of CD8 T cells in ankylosing spondylitis. Study conclusions and caveats: A TCR beta motif of roughly 8 highly homologous variants seemed to mark ankylosing spondylitis blood. Disease-linked clones reportedly concentrated significantly in matched ankylosing spondylitis synovial fluid.

TCRdb independently ran MiXCR on the 5' RACE reads; one entry per CDR3 protein. The table shows 220,000 or so distinct CDR3 sequences, with 18% occurring only once. This clonotype showed up just a few times. What it binds is not known. Per the germline V gene, CDR1 is SGHRS and CDR2 is YFSETQ. The CDR3 spans 15 residues. The germline V and J ends were trimmed by 3 bases and 5 bases, with 17 bases remaining between them. This sequence was found in a male donor with ankylosing spondylitis. Sequenced material: blood, either unsorted or a sorted T cell fraction (not recorded which). The chain carries TRBV5-1 and TRBJ1-2; D is ambiguous. The CDR3 reads CASSSGRSYPYGYTF. The CDR3 DNA reads as TGCGCCAGCAGCTCAGGTCGGTCGTACCCATATGGCTACACCTTC.